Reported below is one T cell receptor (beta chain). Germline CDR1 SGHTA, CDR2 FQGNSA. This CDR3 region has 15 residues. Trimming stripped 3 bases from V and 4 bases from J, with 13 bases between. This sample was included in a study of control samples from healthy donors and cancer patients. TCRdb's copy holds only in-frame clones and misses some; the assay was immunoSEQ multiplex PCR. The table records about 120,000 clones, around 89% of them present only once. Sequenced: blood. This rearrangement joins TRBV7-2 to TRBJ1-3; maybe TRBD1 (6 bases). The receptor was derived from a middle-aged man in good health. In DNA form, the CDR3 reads TGTGCCAGCAGCTTTCGGGGGGCGGCCGGAAACACCATATATTTT. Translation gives CASSFRGAAGNTIYF.